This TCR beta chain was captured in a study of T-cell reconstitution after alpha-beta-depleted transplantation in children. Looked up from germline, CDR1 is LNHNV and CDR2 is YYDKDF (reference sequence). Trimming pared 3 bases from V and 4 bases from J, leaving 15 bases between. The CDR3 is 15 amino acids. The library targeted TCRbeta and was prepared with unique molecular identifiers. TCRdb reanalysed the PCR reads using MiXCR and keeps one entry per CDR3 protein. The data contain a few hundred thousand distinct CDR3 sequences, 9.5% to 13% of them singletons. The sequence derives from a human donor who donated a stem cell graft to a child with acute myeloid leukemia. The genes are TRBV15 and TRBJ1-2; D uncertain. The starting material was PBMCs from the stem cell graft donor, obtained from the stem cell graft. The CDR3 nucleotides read TGTGCCACCAGCAGTTCTATGGGGATAGCCTATGGCTACACCTTC. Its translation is CATSSSMGIAYGYTF.